This T cell receptor beta chain appears in the sequencing data of a study of cytomegalovirus exposure and HLA in healthy donors. Study-level information: There were fewer than 130 million unique TCR beta sequences, drawn from approximately 180 million T cells, in an earlier analysis. Findings and caveats of the study: The likely explanation for a cluster of highly shared sequence variants was sequencing artifact.

The CDR3 spans 15 residues. The V end lost 4 bases, the J end lost 4 bases, and 14 bases lay between the germline ends. Germline CDR1 is SNHLY and CDR2 is FYNNEI. A note on this clone: Its antigen is not known.

Donors likely had unrecorded immune exposures despite being nominally healthy when sampled. PCR employed 60 Vbeta and 13 Jbeta primers. Sequenced by immunoSEQ multiplex PCR; TCRdb stores in-frame clones only, minus some. The table includes 220,000 or so clones, approximately 70% detected once. Material for sequencing was PBMCs. This sequence joins TRBV2 and TRBJ1-3, with a tentative D call TRBD1 (6 bases). This clonotype was sampled from a woman in her 30s in good health and CMV-seronegative. Here the CDR3 DNA reads TGTGCCAGCAGTGCTTCCAGGGGTAGAGGAAACACCATATATTTT. It translates to CASSASRGRGNTIYF.